This TCR beta chain is from a study of blood T cell repertoires in COVID-19. As originally analysed: Estimates of nucleated cell counts were drawn from the amplification of reference gene primers. Clones were sequenced by immunoSEQ multiplex PCR, and TCRdb holds only the in-frame ones, with some missing. The V and J calls and the clone size are those of that table, but D and trimming were determined from the DNA. The sample has around 150,000 clones, approximately 84% seen once. This TCR derives from a man aged 35-49 years with acute or convalescent COVID-19. Sequenced sample: peripheral blood.

CDR3 amino acids: CASSFGGYEQYF. DNA for the CDR3: TGTGCCAGCAGCTTCGGAGGGTACGAGCAGTACTTC. This rearrangement joins TRBV11-2 to TRBJ2-7, with D perhaps matching TRBD2 (6 bases). The CDR3 length is 12 residues. Germline assignment: CDR1 SGHAT and CDR2 FQNNGV. The ends were cut back, 3 bases at V and 4 bases at J, with 7 bases in the middle.